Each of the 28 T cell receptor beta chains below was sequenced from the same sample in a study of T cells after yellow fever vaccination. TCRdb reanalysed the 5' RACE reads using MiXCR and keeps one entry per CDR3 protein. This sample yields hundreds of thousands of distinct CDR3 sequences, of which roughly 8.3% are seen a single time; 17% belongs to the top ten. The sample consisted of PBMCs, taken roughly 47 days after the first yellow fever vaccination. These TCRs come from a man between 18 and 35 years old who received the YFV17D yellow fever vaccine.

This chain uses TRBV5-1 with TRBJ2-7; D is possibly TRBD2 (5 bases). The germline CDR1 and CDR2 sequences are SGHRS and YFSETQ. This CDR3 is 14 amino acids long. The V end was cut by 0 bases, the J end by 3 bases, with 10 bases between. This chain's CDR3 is CASSLGASIYEQYF. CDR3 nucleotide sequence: TGCGCCAGCAGCTTGGGGGCTAGCATCTACGAGCAGTACTTC.

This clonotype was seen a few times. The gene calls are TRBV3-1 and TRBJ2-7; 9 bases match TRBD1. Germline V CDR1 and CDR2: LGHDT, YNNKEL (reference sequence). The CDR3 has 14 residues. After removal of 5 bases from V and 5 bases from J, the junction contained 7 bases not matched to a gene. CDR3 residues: CASSIGTGKHEQYF. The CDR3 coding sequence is TGTGCCAGCAGCATAGGGACAGGGAAGCACGAGCAGTACTTC.

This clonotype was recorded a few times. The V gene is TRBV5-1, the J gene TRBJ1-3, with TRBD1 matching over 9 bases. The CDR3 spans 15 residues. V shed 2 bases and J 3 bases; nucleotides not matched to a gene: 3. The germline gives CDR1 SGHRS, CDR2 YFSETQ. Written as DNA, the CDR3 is TGCGCCAGCAGCTTACAGGGGGCCGATGGAAACACCATATATTTT. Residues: CASSLQGADGNTIYF.

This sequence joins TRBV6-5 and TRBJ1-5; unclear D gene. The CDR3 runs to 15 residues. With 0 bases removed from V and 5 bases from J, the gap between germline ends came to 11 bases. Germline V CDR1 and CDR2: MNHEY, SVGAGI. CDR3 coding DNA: TGTGCCAGCAGTTACTCAGGCGCCAGCCATCAGCCCCAGCATTTT. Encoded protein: CASSYSGASHQPQHF.

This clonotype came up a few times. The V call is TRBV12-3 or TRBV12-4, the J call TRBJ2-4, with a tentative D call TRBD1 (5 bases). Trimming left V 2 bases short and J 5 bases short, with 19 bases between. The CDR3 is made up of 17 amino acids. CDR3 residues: CASSLIPRLTAENIQYF. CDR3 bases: TGTGCCAGCAGTTTAATACCCCGGTTGACAGCTGAAAACATTCAGTACTTC.

The DNA of the CDR3 is TGTGCCAGCAGCGCGACAGTTGAGAACACTGAAGCTTTCTTT. Protein product: CASSATVENTEAFF. This chain connects TRBV7-9 to TRBJ1-1, with D tentatively TRBD1 (5 bases). The CDR3 has 14 amino acids. Germline CDR1 and CDR2: SEHNR and FQNEAQ (reference sequence). V was cut by 5 bases and J by 1 base, with 11 bases left in between.

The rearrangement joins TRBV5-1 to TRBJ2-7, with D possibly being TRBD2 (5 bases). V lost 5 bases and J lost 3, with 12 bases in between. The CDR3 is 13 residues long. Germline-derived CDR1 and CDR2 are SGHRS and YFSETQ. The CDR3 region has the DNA TGCGCCAGCAGATCGGGATCCATCTACGAGCAGTACGTC. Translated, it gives CASRSGSIYEQYV.

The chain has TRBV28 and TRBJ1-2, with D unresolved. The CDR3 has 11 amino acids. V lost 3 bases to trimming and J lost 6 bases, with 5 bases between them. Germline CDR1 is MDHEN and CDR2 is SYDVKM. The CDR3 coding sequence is TGTGCCAGCAGTTTGAGTGATGGCTACACCTTC. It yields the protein CASSLSDGYTF.

CDR3 amino acids: CASNYFPARGDDGELFF. The CDR3 DNA follows: TGTGCCAGCAATTATTTCCCCGCCAGGGGCGACGACGGGGAGCTGTTTTTT. This chain links TRBV6-5 with TRBJ2-2; D is perhaps TRBD1 (6 bases). V was trimmed by 7 bases and J by 7 bases, leaving 25 bases between them. The CDR3 is 17 amino acids. From germline, CDR1 is MNHEY and CDR2 SVGAGI.

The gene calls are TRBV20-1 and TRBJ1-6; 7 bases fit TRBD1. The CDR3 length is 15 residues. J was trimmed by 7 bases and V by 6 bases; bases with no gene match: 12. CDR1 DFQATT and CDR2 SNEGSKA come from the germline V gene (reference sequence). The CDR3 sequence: CSAVDRVDSNSPLHF. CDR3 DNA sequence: TGCAGTGCGGTTGACAGGGTGGATTCGAATTCACCCCTCCACTTT.

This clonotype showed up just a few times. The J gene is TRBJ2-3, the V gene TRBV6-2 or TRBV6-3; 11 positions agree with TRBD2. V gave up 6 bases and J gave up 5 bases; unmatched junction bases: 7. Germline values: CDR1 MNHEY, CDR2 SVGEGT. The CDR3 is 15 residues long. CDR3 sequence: CASSLAGGPVDTQYF. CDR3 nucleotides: TGTGCCAGCAGCTTAGCGGGGGGGCCAGTAGATACGCAGTATTTT.

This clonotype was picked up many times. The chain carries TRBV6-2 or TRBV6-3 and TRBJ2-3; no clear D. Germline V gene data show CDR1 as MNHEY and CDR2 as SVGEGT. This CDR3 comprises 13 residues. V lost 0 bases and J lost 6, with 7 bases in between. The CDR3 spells CASSYSLRDTQYF. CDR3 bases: TGTGCCAGCAGTTACTCGCTTCGGGATACGCAGTATTTT.

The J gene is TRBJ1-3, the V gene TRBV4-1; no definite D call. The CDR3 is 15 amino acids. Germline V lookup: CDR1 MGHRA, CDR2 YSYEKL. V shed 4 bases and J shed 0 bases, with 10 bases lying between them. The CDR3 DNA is TGCGCCAGCAGCCTCGGACGGATCTCTGGAAACACCATATATTTT. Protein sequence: CASSLGRISGNTIYF.

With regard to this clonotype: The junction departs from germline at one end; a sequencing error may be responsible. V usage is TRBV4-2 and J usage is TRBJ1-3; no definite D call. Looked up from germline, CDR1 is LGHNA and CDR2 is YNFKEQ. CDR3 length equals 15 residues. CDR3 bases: TGTGCCAGAAGCCAGGACGGAGCGAGTCGGGACACCATATATTTT. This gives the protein CARSQDGASRDTIYF.

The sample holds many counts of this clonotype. The CDR3 spells CASSLRGMNTEAFF. CDR3 sequence (DNA): TGTGCCAGCAGTTTAAGAGGAATGAACACTGAAGCTTTCTTT. The gene calls are TRBV12-3 or TRBV12-4 and TRBJ1-1; D gene unclear. This CDR3 contains 14 residues. The V and J ends lost 2 bases and 0 bases respectively, with 7 bases between them.

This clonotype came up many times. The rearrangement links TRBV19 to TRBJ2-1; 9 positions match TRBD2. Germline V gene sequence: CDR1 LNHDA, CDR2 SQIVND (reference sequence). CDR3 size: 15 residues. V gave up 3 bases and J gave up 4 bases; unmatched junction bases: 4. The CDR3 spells CASSIGAGGYNEQFF. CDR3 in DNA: TGTGCCAGTAGTATCGGAGCGGGGGGTTACAATGAGCAGTTCTTC.

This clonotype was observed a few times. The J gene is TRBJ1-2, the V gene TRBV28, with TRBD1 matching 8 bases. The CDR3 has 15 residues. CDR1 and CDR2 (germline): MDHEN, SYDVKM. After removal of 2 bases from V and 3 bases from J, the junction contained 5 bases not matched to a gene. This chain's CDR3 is CASSLHPGQDYGYTF. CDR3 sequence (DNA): TGTGCCAGCAGTTTACATCCGGGACAGGACTATGGCTACACCTTC.

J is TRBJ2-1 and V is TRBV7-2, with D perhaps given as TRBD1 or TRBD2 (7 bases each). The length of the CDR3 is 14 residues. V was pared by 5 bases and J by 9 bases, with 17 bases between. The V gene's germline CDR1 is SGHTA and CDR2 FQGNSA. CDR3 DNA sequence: TGTGCCAGCAGCCAGGGGGGGGGGCTCCCTGAGCAGTTCTTC. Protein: CASSQGGGLPEQFF.

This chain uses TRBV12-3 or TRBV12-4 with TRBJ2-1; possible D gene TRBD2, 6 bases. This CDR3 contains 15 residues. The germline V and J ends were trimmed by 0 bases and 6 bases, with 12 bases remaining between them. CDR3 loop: CASSLAGGKGNEQFF. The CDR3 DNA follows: TGTGCCAGCAGTTTAGCTGGGGGGAAAGGCAATGAGCAGTTCTTC.

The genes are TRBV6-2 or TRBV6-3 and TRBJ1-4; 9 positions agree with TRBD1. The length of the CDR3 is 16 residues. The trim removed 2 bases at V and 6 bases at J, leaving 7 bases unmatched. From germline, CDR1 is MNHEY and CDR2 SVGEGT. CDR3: CASSYPMGQGDEKLFF. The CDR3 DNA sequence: TGTGCCAGCAGTTACCCTATGGGACAGGGTGATGAAAAACTGTTTTTT.

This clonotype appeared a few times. In DNA, the CDR3 is TGTGCCAGCAGCTTCAGGGGGCGGGGGACTGAAGCTTTCTTT. Translated, it gives CASSFRGRGTEAFF. The J gene is TRBJ1-1, the V gene TRBV7-2; TRBD1 agrees at 8 bases. V shed 3 bases and J 5 bases; nucleotides not matched to a gene: 5. Per the germline V gene, CDR1 is SGHTA and CDR2 is FQGNSA. The CDR3 runs to 14 residues.

This CDR3 reads CASSPRDTKLDEQFF. In DNA, the CDR3 is TGTGCCAGCAGCCCTCGGGACACGAAACTCGATGAGCAGTTCTTC. The chain is built from TRBV3-1 and TRBJ2-1; tentative D call: TRBD1 (6 bases). CDR3 length: 15 residues. Germline CDR1 LGHDT, CDR2 YNNKEL (reference sequence). Trimming removed 4 bases at V and 8 bases at J, with 18 bases between.

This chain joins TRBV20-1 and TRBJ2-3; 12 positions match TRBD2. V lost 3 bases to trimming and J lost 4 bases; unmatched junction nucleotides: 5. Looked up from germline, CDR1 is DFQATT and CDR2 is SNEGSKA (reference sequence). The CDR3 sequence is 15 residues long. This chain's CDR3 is CSASTLAGGPDTQYF. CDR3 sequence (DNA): TGCAGTGCTAGTACCCTAGCGGGGGGGCCAGATACGCAGTATTTT.

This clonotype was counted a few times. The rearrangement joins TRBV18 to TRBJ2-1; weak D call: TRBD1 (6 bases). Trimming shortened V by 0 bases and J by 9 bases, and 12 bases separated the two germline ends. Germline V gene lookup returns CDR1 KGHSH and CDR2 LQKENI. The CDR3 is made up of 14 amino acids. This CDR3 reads CASSPPAQGGEQFF. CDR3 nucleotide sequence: TGTGCCAGCTCACCACCAGCCCAAGGGGGTGAGCAGTTCTTC.

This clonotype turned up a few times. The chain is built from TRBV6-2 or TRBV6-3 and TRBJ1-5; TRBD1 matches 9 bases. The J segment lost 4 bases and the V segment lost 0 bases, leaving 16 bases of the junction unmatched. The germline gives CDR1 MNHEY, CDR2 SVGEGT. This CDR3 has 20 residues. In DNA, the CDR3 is TGTGCCAGCAGTTACTCGAGCGGTACAGGGGGCTTTTTAGGTAATCAGCCCCAGCATTTT. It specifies CASSYSSGTGGFLGNQPQHF.

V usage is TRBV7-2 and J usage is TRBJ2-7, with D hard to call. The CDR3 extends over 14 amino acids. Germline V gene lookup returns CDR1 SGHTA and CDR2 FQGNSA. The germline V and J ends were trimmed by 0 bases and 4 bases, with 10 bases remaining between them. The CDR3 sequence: CASSLALAEYEQYV. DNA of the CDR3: TGTGCCAGCAGCTTAGCGCTGGCAGAATACGAGCAGTACGTC.

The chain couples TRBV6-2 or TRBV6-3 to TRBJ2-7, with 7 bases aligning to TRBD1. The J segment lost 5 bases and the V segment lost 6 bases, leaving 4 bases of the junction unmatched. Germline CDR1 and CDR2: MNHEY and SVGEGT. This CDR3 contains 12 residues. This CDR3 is CASRTGIHEQYF. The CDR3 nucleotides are TGTGCCAGCAGGACAGGGATCCACGAGCAGTACTTC.

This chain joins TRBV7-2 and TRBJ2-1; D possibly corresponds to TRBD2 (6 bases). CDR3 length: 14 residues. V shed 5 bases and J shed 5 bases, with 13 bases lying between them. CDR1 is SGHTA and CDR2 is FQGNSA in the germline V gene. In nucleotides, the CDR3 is TGTGCCAGCAGCCCCGAACTAGCAGACAATGAGCAGTTCTTC. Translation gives CASSPELADNEQFF.